The 29 T cell receptor beta chains below all came from one sample that was sequenced in a study of T-cell reconstitution after alpha-beta-depleted transplantation in children (dated by TCRdb to between 2015 and 2016). The receptor library was made with PCR. The sample was run on an Illumina HiSeq 2500. TCR library preparation used molecular barcoding, with unique molecular identifiers applied to normalize quantification of the TCRbeta repertoire. TCRdb reworked the public reads: Q25 trimming with fastp, MiXCR clone assembly, productive beta chains retained. Each entry merges the rows of one CDR3 protein and shows their most common DNA and genes. The sample data list approximately 210,000 distinct CDR3 sequences, and about 14% of these were observed just once. Over 10% of the sample rests with the top ten. The sequencing here drew on PBMCs from the stem cell graft donor, taken from the stem cell graft. The receptors stem from a human donor who donated a stem cell graft to a child with acute lymphoblastic leukemia.

With regard to this clonotype: A much larger clone is a single base away; this may be a read error. The chain recombines TRBV12-3 or TRBV12-4 with TRBJ2-5; D is perhaps TRBD1 (6 bases). V was clipped by 0 bases and J by 4 bases, with 15 bases between them. The CDR3 spans 16 residues. The CDR3 reads CASSLARTEDLETQYF. The CDR3 nucleotides are TGTGCCAGCAGTTTAGCGAGGACAGAGGACTTAGAGACCCAGTACTTC.

In this sample, this clonotype turned up many times. The J gene is TRBJ2-1, the V gene TRBV5-1; 9 bases match TRBD2. The CDR3 has 17 amino acids. Germline V gene data show CDR1 as SGHRS and CDR2 as YFSETQ. V trimming: 2 bases; J trimming: 6 bases; junction bases outside the gene matches: 12. CDR3: CASSFPSSGKPVNEQFF. The CDR3 region has the DNA TGCGCCAGCAGCTTCCCCTCTAGCGGGAAGCCGGTCAATGAGCAGTTCTTC.

The chain joins TRBV12-3 or TRBV12-4 to TRBJ1-2, with D tentatively TRBD1 (6 bases). V was clipped by 2 bases and J by 6 bases, with 7 bases between them. The CDR3 extends over 12 amino acids. The CDR3 DNA reads as TGTGCCAGCAGTTTATCAGGGGATGGCTACACCTTC. Translated, it gives CASSLSGDGYTF.

This clonotype showed up many times. The chain is built from TRBV5-1 and TRBJ2-3; 7 bases are a match to TRBD2. The germline gives CDR1 SGHRS, CDR2 YFSETQ. The length of the CDR3 is 14 residues. V dropped 0 bases and J dropped 5; count of bases not matched to a gene: 3. In DNA, the CDR3 is TGCGCCAGCAGCTTGGGCGGGAGAGGAGATACGCAGTATTTT. Encoded protein: CASSLGGRGDTQYF.

In this sample, this clonotype turned up many times. The genes are TRBV5-8 and TRBJ2-3, with D possibly being TRBD1 or TRBD2 (5 bases each). V lost 2 bases to trimming and J lost 1 base, with 8 bases between them. The length of the CDR3 is 14 residues. The germline V gene encodes CDR1 SGHTS and CDR2 YDEGEE. The CDR3 here is CASSFLGGTDTQYF. CDR3 in DNA: TGTGCCAGCAGCTTTTTGGGGGGCACAGATACGCAGTATTTT.

This clonotype was counted ten times or more. The V and J genes are TRBV5-1 and TRBJ2-1; D may be TRBD2 (5 bases). The CDR3 has 15 amino acids. The ends were cut back, 0 bases at V and 7 bases at J, with 14 bases in the middle. CDR1 and CDR2 from the germline V gene are SGHRS and YFSETQ. For the CDR3, the DNA is TGCGCCAGCAGCTTGGCCGGAGGAAAAACGAATGAGCAGTTCTTC. Protein sequence: CASSLAGGKTNEQFF.

The V gene is TRBV5-1, the J gene TRBJ2-1; TRBD2 matches 13 bases. There are 15 residues in the CDR3. Germline values: CDR1 SGHRS, CDR2 YFSETQ. After removal of 4 bases from V and 8 bases from J, the junction contained 6 bases not matched to a gene. CDR3 nucleotide sequence: TGCGCCAGCAGCCTTTGGGGACTAGCGGGGTATGAGCAGTTCTTC. Protein: CASSLWGLAGYEQFF. The full variable domain, in which reference TRBV5-1 and TRBJ2-1 provide the parts outside the CDR3, is KAGVTQTPRYLIKTRGQQVTLSCSPISGHRSVSWYQQTPGQGLQFLFEYFSETQRNKGNFPGRFSGRQFSNSRSEMNVSTLELGDSALYLCASSLWGLAGYEQFFGPGTRLTVL.

Many counts were recorded for this clonotype. The chain uses TRBV25-1 and TRBJ2-7; 12 positions match TRBD1. With 6 bases clipped from V and 5 bases from J, the junction kept 8 bases outside the gene matches. Germline V CDR1 and CDR2: MGHDK, SYGVNS. CDR3 size: 15 residues. The CDR3 coding sequence is TGTGCCAGCAGGGGGACGGGACAGGGGGCCCACGAGCAGTACTTC. This translates into CASRGTGQGAHEQYF.

This clonotype has ten or more counts. The CDR3 reads CASSPGLAGINEQFF. CDR3 coding DNA: TGTGCCAGCAGCCCGGGACTAGCGGGTATCAATGAGCAGTTCTTC. This chain uses TRBV4-2 with TRBJ2-1; 12 bases are a match to TRBD2. CDR3 length: 15 amino acids. The germline V gene has CDR1 LGHNA and CDR2 YNFKEQ. V trimming: 4 bases; J trimming: 6 bases; junction bases outside the gene matches: 4.

The chain couples TRBV6-1 to TRBJ2-6; 11 nucleotides match TRBD2. Germline values: CDR1 MNHNS, CDR2 SASEGT. V gave up 11 bases and J gave up 1 base; unmatched junction bases: 7. The CDR3 spans 16 residues. CDR3 residues: CALRTSGSSGANVLTF. CDR3 nucleotides: TGTGCCCTAAGGACTAGCGGGTCATCTGGGGCCAACGTCCTGACTTTC.

In its sample, this clonotype was seen many times. The chain carries TRBV27 and TRBJ2-7; D gene ambiguous. CDR1 is MNHEY and CDR2 is SMNVEV in the germline V gene (reference sequence). V lost 7 bases to trimming and J lost 5 bases, with 12 bases between them. CDR3 length: 12 residues. This chain's CDR3 is CASTSVVHEQYF. The CDR3 DNA follows: TGTGCCAGCACTTCGGTTGTGCACGAGCAGTACTTC.

This clonotype was observed at least ten times. The chain combines TRBV5-1 with TRBJ2-2; perhaps TRBD1 as D (6 bases). Germline V gene data show CDR1 as SGHRS and CDR2 as YFSETQ. V lost 7 bases and J 6 bases, leaving 10 bases between the germline ends. The CDR3 covers 12 residues. For the CDR3, the DNA is TGCGCCAGCTCTGGGGGCGCCGGGGAGCTGTTTTTT. Amino acid sequence: CASSGGAGELFF.

Ten or more counts support this clonotype. This chain uses TRBV5-1 with TRBJ2-7, with 7 bases identical to TRBD2. CDR3 length equals 13 residues. Germline V lookup: CDR1 SGHRS, CDR2 YFSETQ. V lost 2 bases to trimming and J lost 3 bases; unmatched junction nucleotides: 2. This CDR3 is CASSFQRDYEQYF. The CDR3 bases are TGCGCCAGCAGCTTCCAGCGGGACTACGAGCAGTACTTC.

This chain uses TRBV12-3 or TRBV12-4 with TRBJ2-5, with 8 bases matching TRBD2. The V segment lost 6 bases and the J segment 5 bases; nucleotides outside the gene matches: 14. The CDR3 sequence is 16 residues long. This CDR3 reads CASSPGTSTWRETQYF. The CDR3 DNA reads TGTGCCAGCAGCCCTGGGACTAGTACGTGGCGGGAGACCCAGTACTTC.

J is TRBJ2-1 and V is TRBV11-2, with TRBD2 matching 8 bases. From germline, CDR1 is SGHAT and CDR2 FQNNGV. This CDR3 spans 18 amino acids. V dropped 2 bases and J dropped 5; count of bases not matched to a gene: 14. This chain's CDR3 is CASSLRPSGSTGDNEQFF. CDR3 bases: TGTGCCAGCAGCTTAAGGCCTAGCGGGTCAACGGGGGACAATGAGCAGTTCTTC.

Ten or more counts support this clonotype. The chain has TRBV12-3 or TRBV12-4 and TRBJ2-7; tentatively, D is TRBD1 (6 bases). V lost 6 bases and J lost 3, with 12 bases in between. This CDR3 is 13 amino acids long. The CDR3 region is CASRSTGVYEQYF. CDR3 coding DNA: TGTGCCAGCAGATCGACAGGCGTCTACGAGCAGTACTTC.

CDR3 coding DNA: TGTGCCAGCAGCCAAGACATGGCTGACAATGAGCAGTTCTTC. Its translation: CASSQDMADNEQFF. V is TRBV3-1 and J is TRBJ2-1; D gene uncertain. CDR1 and CDR2 (germline): LGHDT, YNNKEL (reference sequence). V was clipped by 0 bases and J by 5 bases, with 8 bases between them. The CDR3 totals 14 residues.

This clonotype occurred many times. This rearrangement joins TRBV20-1 to TRBJ2-5; 8 nucleotides align to TRBD1. Germline V CDR1 and CDR2: DFQATT, SNEGSKA (reference sequence). The CDR3 loop spans 16 amino acids. With V trimmed by 1 base and J by 7 bases, 14 bases remained unmatched. The CDR3, as DNA: TGCAGTGCTAGAGGCTACTACGCACAGGGGGGCGGGACCCAGTACTTC. Translating it yields CSARGYYAQGGGTQYF.

This clonotype has ten or more counts. V usage is TRBV20-1 and J usage is TRBJ2-7; no clear D gene. The CDR3 is made up of 13 amino acids. Trimming removed 3 bases from V and 0 bases from J, with 9 bases in between. Germline CDR1 and CDR2: DFQATT and SNEGSKA (reference sequence). The CDR3 spells CSASSAFSYEQYF. CDR3 DNA: TGCAGTGCTAGCTCTGCCTTCTCCTACGAGCAGTACTTC.

This clonotype was recorded many times. This chain joins TRBV6-1 and TRBJ2-4, with D unresolved. Per germline, CDR1 MNHNS and CDR2 SASEGT. V was clipped by 6 bases and J by 0 bases, with 9 bases between them. The CDR3 runs 14 residues. The CDR3 DNA is TGTGCCAGCAGCAACGGCATAGCCAAAAACATTCAGTACTTC. This encodes CASSNGIAKNIQYF.

This clonotype appeared a few times. V is TRBV6-5 and J is TRBJ2-7; 12 nucleotides agree with TRBD2. Germline trimming cut 6 bases from V and 4 bases from J; bases unmatched to any gene: 10. This CDR3 has 16 amino acids. CDR1 MNHEY and CDR2 SVGAGI come from the germline V gene. The CDR3 loop reads CASSYISSGRGYEQYF. The DNA for the CDR3 is TGTGCCAGCAGCTACATATCTAGCGGGAGGGGGTACGAGCAGTACTTC.

In its sample, this clonotype was seen many times. This chain joins TRBV6-1 and TRBJ2-3; TRBD1 is a possible D gene (5 bases). The V gene lost 6 bases and the J gene lost 5 bases, with 21 bases spanning the gap. CDR1 and CDR2 from the germline V gene are MNHNS and SASEGT. The CDR3 consists of 16 residues. The CDR3 loop reads CASSPYVQVRGDTQYF. CDR3 DNA sequence: TGTGCCAGCAGCCCTTACGTACAGGTCCGTGGAGATACGCAGTATTTT.

The sample holds many counts of this clonotype. The gene calls are TRBV4-1 and TRBJ2-1; perhaps TRBD1 as D (6 bases). The CDR3 is 16 residues long. Germline CDR1 reads MGHRA; CDR2 reads YSYEKL. V was trimmed by 7 bases and J by 5 bases, leaving 21 bases between them. CDR3 amino acids: CASTQGTDLKNNEQFF. The CDR3 DNA follows: TGCGCCAGCACCCAGGGGACGGACCTAAAAAACAATGAGCAGTTCTTC.

This clonotype has at least ten counts. The chain couples TRBV12-3 or TRBV12-4 to TRBJ2-1; possibly TRBD1 for D (5 bases). Trimming removed 8 bases at V and 6 bases at J, with 14 bases between. The CDR3 has 13 amino acids. The CDR3 coding sequence is TGTGCCAGCTTCTGGGGCGACATCAATGAGCAGTTCTTC. This translates into CASFWGDINEQFF.

The gene calls are TRBV18 and TRBJ2-1; 10 nucleotides agree with TRBD2. Germline V gene data show CDR1 as KGHSH and CDR2 as LQKENI. This CDR3 region has 16 residues. After removal of 1 base from V and 3 bases from J, the junction contained 3 bases not matched to a gene. CDR3 loop: CASSPQKRGGYNEQFF. The CDR3 region has the DNA TGTGCCAGCTCACCACAGAAGCGGGGGGGCTACAATGAGCAGTTCTTC.

This clonotype has a handful of counts. The chain links TRBV27 to TRBJ1-2; D remains ambiguous. Germline values: CDR1 MNHEY, CDR2 SMNVEV (reference sequence). V was shortened by 3 bases and J by 4 bases, with 9 bases between the two germline ends. There are 13 residues in the CDR3. CDR3 amino acids: CASSLGMSYGYTF. CDR3 DNA: TGTGCCAGCAGTTTGGGGATGAGCTATGGCTACACCTTC.

The chain links TRBV5-1 to TRBJ2-7; D might be TRBD1 (6 bases). Trimming stripped 0 bases from V and 3 bases from J, with 13 bases between. The V gene's germline CDR1 is SGHRS and CDR2 YFSETQ. The CDR3 spans 15 residues. The CDR3 DNA is TGCGCCAGCAGCTTGGTAGGGGGACAAAACTACGAGCAGTACTTC. Translating it yields CASSLVGGQNYEQYF. The full variable domain, its missing parts supplied by reference TRBV5-1 and TRBJ2-7, is KAGVTQTPRYLIKTRGQQVTLSCSPISGHRSVSWYQQTPGQGLQFLFEYFSETQRNKGNFPGRFSGRQFSNSRSEMNVSTLELGDSALYLCASSLVGGQNYEQYFGPGTRLTVT.

The chain recombines TRBV6-1 with TRBJ2-6; D assignment may be TRBD1 or TRBD2 (5 bases each). The germline CDR1 and CDR2 sequences are MNHNS and SASEGT. V was clipped by 10 bases and J by 4 bases, with 17 bases between them. The CDR3 is made up of 15 amino acids. This chain's CDR3 is CATNEGRSGANVLTF. The CDR3, as DNA: TGTGCCACCAATGAGGGGCGATCGGGGGCCAACGTCCTGACTTTC.

This clonotype was recorded many times. The CDR3 here is CASLPNLSPGELFF. The CDR3 nucleotides are TGCGCCAGCTTGCCCAACCTATCGCCCGGGGAGCTGTTTTTT. The V call is TRBV5-1, the J call TRBJ2-2; D is unresolved. V dropped 7 bases and J dropped 6 bases, with 16 bases sitting between them. Germline loops: CDR1 SGHRS, CDR2 YFSETQ. CDR3 length equals 14 residues. Combining the CDR3 with reference TRBV5-1 and TRBJ2-2 gives the whole variable domain KAGVTQTPRYLIKTRGQQVTLSCSPISGHRSVSWYQQTPGQGLQFLFEYFSETQRNKGNFPGRFSGRQFSNSRSEMNVSTLELGDSALYLCASLPNLSPGELFFGEGSRLTVL.